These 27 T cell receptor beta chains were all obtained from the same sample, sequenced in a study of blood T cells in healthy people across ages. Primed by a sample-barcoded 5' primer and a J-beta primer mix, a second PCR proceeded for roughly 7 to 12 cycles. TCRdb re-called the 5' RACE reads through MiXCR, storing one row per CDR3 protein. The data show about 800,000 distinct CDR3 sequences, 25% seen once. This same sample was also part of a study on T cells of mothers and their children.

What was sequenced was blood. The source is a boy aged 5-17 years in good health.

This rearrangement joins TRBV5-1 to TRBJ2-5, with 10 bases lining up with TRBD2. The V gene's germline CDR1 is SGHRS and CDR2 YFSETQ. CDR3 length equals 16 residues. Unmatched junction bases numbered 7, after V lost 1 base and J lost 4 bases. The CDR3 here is CASSLLASGSRETQYF. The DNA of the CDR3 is TGCGCCAGCAGCTTGCTCGCTAGCGGGAGCAGAGAGACCCAGTACTTC.

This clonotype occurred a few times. CDR3 DNA: TGTGCCACCAGTGGGGCAGCGGGAGACACTGAAGCTTTCTTT. As protein: CATSGAAGDTEAFF. V and J are TRBV24-1 and TRBJ1-1, with D unresolved. Trimming cost V 5 bases and J 3 bases, with 12 bases left between them. The CDR3 runs 14 residues. Germline V CDR1 and CDR2: KGHDR, SFDVKD.

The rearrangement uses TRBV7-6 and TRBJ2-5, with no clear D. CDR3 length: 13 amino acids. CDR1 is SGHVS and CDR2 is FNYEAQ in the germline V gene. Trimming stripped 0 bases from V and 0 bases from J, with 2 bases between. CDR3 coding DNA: TGTGCCAGCAGCTTAGCTCACCAAGAGACCCAGTACTTC. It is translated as CASSLAHQETQYF.

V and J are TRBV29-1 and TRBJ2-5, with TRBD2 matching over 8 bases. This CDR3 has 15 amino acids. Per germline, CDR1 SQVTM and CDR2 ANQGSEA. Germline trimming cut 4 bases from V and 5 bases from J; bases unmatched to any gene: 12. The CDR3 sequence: CSVVTGRGNGETQYF. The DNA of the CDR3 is TGCAGCGTTGTTACCGGGAGGGGCAACGGGGAGACCCAGTACTTC. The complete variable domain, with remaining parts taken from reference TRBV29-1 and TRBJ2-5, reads SAVISQKPSRDICQRGTSLTIQCQVDSQVTMMFWYRQQPGQSLTLIATANQGSEATYESGFVIDKFPISRPNLTFSTLTVSNMSPEDSSIYLCSVVTGRGNGETQYFGPGTRLLVL.

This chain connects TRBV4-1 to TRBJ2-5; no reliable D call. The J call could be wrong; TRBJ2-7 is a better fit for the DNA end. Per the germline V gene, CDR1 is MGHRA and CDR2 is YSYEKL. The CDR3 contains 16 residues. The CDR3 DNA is TGCGCCAGCAGCCAAGATAGGACGGTCCGGACCTACGAGCAGTACTTC. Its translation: CASSQDRTVRTYEQYF.

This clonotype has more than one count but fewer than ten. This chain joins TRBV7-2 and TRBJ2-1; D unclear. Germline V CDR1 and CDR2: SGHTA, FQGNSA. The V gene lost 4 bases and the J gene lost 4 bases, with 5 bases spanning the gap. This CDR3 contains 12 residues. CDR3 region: CASSSEYNEQFF. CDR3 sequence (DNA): TGTGCCAGCAGCTCCGAATACAATGAGCAGTTCTTC. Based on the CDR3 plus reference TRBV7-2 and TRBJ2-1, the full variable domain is GAGVSQSPSNKVTEKGKDVELRCDPISGHTALYWYRQSLGQGLEFLIYFQGNSAPDKSGLPSDRFSAERTGGSVSTLTIQRTQQEDSAVYLCASSSEYNEQFFGPGTRLTVL.

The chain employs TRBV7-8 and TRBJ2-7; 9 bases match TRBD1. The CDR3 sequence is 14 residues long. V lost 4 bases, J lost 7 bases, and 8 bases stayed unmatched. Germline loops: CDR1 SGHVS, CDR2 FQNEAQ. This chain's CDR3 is CASSSSTGGGEQYF. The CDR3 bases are TGTGCCAGCAGCTCCTCTACAGGGGGCGGGGAGCAGTACTTC.

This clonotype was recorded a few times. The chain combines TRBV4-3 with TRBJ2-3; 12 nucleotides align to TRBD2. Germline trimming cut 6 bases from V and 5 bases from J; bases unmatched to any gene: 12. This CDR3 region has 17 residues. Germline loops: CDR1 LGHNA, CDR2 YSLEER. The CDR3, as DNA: TGCGCCAGCAGTTACTCTGCCGGGACTAGCGGGCAAGATACGCAGTATTTT. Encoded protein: CASSYSAGTSGQDTQYF.

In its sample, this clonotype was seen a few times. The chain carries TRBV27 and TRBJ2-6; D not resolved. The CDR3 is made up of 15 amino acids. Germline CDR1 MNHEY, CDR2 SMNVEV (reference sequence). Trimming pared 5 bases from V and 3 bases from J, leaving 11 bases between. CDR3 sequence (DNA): TGTGCCAGCAGTACCAATAATGGTGGGGCCAACGTCCTGACTTTC. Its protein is CASSTNNGGANVLTF.

CDR3 nucleotide sequence: TGCGCCAGCAGCTTGGCCCGAGGGGGACATGAGCAGTTCTTC. Translation: CASSLARGGHEQFF. The chain has TRBV5-1 and TRBJ2-1, with D maybe TRBD1 (6 bases). The CDR3 consists of 14 residues. V was cut by 0 bases and J by 8 bases, with 12 bases left in between. Germline V lookup: CDR1 SGHRS, CDR2 YFSETQ.

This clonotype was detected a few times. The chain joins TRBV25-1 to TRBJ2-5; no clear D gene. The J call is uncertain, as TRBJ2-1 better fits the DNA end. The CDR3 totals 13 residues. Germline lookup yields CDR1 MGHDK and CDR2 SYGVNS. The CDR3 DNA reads TGTGCCAGCAGTGAATTCACGTCCCCTGAGCAGTTCTTC. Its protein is CASSEFTSPEQFF.

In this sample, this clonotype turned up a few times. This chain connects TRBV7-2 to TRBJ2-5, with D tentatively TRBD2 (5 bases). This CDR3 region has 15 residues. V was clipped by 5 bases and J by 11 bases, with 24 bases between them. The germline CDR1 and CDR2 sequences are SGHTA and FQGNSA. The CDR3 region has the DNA TGTGCCAGCAGCCCAGAGGTAGTTCCTACTGGGGAGCAGTACTTC. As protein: CASSPEVVPTGEQYF. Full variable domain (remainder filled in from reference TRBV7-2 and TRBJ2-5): GAGVSQSPSNKVTEKGKDVELRCDPISGHTALYWYRQSLGQGLEFLIYFQGNSAPDKSGLPSDRFSAERTGGSVSTLTIQRTQQEDSAVYLCASSPEVVPTGEQYFGPGTRLLVL.

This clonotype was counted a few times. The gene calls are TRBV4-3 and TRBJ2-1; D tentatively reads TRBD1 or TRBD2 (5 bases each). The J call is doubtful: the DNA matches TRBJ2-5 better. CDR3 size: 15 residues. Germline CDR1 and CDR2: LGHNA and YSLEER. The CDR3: CASSQDGAKFETQYF. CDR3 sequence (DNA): TGCGCCAGCAGCCAAGACGGGGCGAAGTTCGAGACCCAGTACTTC.

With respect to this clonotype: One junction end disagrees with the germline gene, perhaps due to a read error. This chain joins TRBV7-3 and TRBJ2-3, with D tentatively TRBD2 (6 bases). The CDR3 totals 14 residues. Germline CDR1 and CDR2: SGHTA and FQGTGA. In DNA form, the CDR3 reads TGTGCCAGCAGCTTAACGGCTAGCGCAGATACGCGGTACTTT. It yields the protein CASSLTASADTRYF. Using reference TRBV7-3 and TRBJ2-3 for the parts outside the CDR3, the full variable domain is GAGVSQTPSNKVTEKGKYVELRCDPISGHTALYWYRQSLGQGPEFLIYFQGTGAADDSGLPNDRFFAVRPEGSVSTLKIQRTERGDSAVYLCASSLTASADTRYFGPGTRLTVL.

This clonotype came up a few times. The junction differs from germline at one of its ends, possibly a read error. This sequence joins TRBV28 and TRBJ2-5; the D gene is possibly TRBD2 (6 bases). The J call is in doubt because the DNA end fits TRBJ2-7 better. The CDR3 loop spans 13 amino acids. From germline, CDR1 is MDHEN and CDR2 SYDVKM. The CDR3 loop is CAARWRETYEQYF. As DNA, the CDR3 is TGCGCCGCCCGGTGGCGGGAAACCTACGAGCAGTACTTC.

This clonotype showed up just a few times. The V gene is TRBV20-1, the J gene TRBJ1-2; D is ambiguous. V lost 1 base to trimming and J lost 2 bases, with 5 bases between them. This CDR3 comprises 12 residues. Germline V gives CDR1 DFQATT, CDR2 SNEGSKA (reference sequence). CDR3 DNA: TGCAGTGCTAGAGGCGTCAACTATGGCTACACCTTC. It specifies CSARGVNYGYTF.

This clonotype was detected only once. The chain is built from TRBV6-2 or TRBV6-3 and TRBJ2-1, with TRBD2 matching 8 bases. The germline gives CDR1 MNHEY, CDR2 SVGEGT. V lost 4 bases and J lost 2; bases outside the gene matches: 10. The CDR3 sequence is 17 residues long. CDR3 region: CASSSGGRGPTYNEQFF. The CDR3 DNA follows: TGTGCCAGCAGTTCGGGGGGGCGGGGGCCCACCTACAATGAGCAGTTCTTC.

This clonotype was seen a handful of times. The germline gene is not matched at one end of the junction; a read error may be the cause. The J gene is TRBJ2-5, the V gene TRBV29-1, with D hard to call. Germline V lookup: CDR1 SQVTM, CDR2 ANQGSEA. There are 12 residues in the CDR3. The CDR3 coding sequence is TGCAGCGTTGAACCCGACCAGGAGACCCAGTACTTC. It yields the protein CSVEPDQETQYF.

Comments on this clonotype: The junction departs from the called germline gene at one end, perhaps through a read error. CDR3 loop: CSARDTSGEDTDTQYF. The CDR3 DNA is TGCAGTGCTAGAGATACCAGCGGGGAGGACACAGATACACAGTATTTT. This chain joins TRBV20-1 and TRBJ2-3, with 7 bases fitting TRBD2. Germline values: CDR1 DFQATT, CDR2 SNEGSKA (reference sequence). This CDR3 is built from 16 residues.

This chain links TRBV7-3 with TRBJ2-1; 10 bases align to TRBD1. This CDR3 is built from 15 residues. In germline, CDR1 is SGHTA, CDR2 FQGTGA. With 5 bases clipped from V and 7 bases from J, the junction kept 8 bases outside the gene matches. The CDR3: CASSPRDRGANEQFF. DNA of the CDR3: TGTGCCAGCAGCCCCCGGGACAGGGGTGCAAATGAGCAGTTCTTC.

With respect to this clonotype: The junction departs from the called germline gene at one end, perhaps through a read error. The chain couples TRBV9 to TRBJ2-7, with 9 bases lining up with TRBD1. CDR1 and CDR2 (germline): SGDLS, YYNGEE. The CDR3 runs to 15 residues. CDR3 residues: CAGSPGQGFSYEQYF. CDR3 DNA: TGTGCCGGCAGCCCGGGACAGGGCTTCTCCTACGAGCAGTACTTC.

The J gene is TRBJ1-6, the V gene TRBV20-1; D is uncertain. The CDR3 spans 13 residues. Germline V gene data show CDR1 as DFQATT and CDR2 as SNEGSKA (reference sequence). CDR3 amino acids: CSPKQQRDSPLHF. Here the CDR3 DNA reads TGCAGCCCTAAGCAGCAGAGGGATTCACCCCTCCACTTT.

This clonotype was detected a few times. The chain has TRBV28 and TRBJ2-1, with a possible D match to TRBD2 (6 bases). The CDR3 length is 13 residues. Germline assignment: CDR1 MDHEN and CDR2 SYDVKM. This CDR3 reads CVIGGAPDNEQFF. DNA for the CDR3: TGTGTCATCGGAGGGGCGCCTGATAATGAGCAGTTCTTC.

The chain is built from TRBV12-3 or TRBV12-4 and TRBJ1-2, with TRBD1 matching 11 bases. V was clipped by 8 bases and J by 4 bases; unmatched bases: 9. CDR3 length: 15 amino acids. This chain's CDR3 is CASVGTGGLGYGYTF. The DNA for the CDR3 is TGTGCCAGCGTGGGGACAGGGGGGCTTGGCTATGGCTACACCTTC.

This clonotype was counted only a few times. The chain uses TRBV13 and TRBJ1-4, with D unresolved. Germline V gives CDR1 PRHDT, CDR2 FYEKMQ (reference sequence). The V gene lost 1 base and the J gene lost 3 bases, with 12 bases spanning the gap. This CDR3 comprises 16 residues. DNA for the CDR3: TGTGCCAGCAGCTTAGCTCGTTGGTCACCTAATGAAAAACTGTTTTTT. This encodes CASSLARWSPNEKLFF.

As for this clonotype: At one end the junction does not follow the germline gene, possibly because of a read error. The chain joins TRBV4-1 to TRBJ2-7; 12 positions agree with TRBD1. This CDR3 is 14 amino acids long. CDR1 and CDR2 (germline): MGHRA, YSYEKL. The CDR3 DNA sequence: TGCGCCAGCAGCCCGGGACAGGGGGCAAACGAGCAGTGCTTC. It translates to CASSPGQGANEQCF.

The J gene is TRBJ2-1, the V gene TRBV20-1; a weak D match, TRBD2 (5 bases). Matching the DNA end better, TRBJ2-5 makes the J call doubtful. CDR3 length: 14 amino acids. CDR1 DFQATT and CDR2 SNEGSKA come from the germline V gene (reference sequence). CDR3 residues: CSAPRSGSGETQYF. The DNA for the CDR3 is TGCAGTGCCCCAAGATCGGGGTCGGGGGAGACCCAGTACTTC.